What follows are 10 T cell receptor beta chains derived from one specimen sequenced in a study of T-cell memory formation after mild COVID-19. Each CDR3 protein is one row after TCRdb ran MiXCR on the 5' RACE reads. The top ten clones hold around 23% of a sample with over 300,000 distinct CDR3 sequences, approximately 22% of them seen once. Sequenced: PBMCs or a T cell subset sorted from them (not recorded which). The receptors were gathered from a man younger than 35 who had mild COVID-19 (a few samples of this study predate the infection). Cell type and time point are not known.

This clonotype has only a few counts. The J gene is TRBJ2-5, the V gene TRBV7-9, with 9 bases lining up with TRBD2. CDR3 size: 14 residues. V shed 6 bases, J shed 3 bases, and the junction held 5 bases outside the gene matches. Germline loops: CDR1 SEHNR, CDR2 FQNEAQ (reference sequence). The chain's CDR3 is CASSLTSGKETQYF. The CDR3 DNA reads TGTGCCAGCAGTCTGACTAGCGGAAAAGAGACCCAGTACTTC.

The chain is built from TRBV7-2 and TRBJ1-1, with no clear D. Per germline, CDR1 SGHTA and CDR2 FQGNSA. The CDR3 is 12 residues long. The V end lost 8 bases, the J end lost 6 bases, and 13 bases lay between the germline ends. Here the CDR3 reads CASGSGFPEAFF. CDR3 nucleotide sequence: TGTGCCAGCGGATCGGGGTTCCCTGAAGCTTTCTTT.

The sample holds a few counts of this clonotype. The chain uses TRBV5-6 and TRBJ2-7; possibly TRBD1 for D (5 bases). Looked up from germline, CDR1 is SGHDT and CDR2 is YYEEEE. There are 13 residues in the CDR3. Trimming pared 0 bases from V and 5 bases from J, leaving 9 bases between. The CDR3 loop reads CASSLAGRNEQYV. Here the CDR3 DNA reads TGTGCCAGCAGCTTGGCAGGGCGTAACGAGCAGTACGTC.

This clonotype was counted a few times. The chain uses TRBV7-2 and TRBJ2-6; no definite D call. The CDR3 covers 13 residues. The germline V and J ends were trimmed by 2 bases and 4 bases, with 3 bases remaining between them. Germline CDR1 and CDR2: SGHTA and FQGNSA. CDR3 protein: CASSLLGANVLTF. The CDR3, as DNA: TGTGCCAGCAGCTTATTGGGGGCCAACGTCCTGACTTTC. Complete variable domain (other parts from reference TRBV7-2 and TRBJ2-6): GAGVSQSPSNKVTEKGKDVELRCDPISGHTALYWYRQSLGQGLEFLIYFQGNSAPDKSGLPSDRFSAERTGGSVSTLTIQRTQQEDSAVYLCASSLLGANVLTFGAGSRLTVL.

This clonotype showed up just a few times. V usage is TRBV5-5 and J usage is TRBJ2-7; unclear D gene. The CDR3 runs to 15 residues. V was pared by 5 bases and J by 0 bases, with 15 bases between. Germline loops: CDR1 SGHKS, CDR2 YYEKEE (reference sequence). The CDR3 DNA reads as TGTGCCAGCAGTCCTCTAGACTGGAGCTCCTACGAGCAGTACTTC. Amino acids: CASSPLDWSSYEQYF.

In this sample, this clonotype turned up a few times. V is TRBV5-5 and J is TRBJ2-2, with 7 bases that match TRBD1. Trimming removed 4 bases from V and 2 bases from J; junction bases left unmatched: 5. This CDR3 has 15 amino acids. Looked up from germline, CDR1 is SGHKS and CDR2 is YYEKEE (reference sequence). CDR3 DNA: TGTGCCAGCAGCACAGGACAGGCTAACACCGGGGAGCTGTTTTTT. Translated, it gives CASSTGQANTGELFF. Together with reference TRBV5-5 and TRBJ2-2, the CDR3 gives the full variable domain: DAGVTQSPTHLIKTRGQQVTLRCSPISGHKSVSWYQQVLGQGPQFIFQYYEKEERGRGNFPDRFSARQFPNYSSELNVNALLLGDSALYLCASSTGQANTGELFFGEGSRLTVL.

CDR3 nucleotide sequence: TGCAGTGCTAGAGATCAAACAGGGGGACATGGCTACACCTTC. Its translation is CSARDQTGGHGYTF. The rearrangement joins TRBV20-1 to TRBJ1-2, with 8 bases fitting TRBD1. V shed 0 bases and J 6 bases; nucleotides not matched to a gene: 6. CDR1 is DFQATT, CDR2 SNEGSKA, per germline (reference sequence). This CDR3 spans 14 amino acids.

In DNA form, the CDR3 reads TGTGCCAGCAGATTCAGCTCCTATAATTCACCCCTCCACTTT. Its protein is CASRFSSYNSPLHF. The gene calls are TRBV27 and TRBJ1-6; D gene unclear. CDR1 and CDR2 from the germline V gene are MNHEY and SMNVEV (reference sequence). Trimming cost V 6 bases and J 0 bases, with 6 bases left between them. CDR3 length equals 14 residues.

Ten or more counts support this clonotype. This CDR3 reads CASSPIKGAGELFF. In DNA form, the CDR3 reads TGTGCCAGCAGCCCTATTAAGGGTGCCGGGGAGCTGTTTTTT. The chain couples TRBV7-2 to TRBJ2-2; no clear D. The V gene lost 5 bases and the J gene lost 6 bases, with 13 bases spanning the gap. The CDR3 runs 14 residues. Looked up from germline, CDR1 is SGHTA and CDR2 is FQGNSA.

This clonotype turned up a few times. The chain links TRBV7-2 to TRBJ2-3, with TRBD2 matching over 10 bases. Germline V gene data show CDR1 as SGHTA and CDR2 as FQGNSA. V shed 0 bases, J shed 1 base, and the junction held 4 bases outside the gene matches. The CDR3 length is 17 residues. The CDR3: CASSLAAGGRGTDTQYF. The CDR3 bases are TGTGCCAGCAGCTTAGCAGCGGGGGGGCGGGGCACAGATACGCAGTATTTT.